This passage covers 30 T cell receptor beta chains from one sample sequenced in a study of blood T cell repertoires in COVID-19 (dated by TCRdb to the early 2020s). Library construction relied on the immunoSEQ multiplex PCR assay. The immuneACCESS repertoire file appears here via TCRdb, limited to in-frame rearrangements. These files lack a portion of the clones; in checked studies, under half of the deficit traces to unresolved V genes, and the cause of the others is not known. The sample table records some 530,000 clones; less than 90% of these occur just once. Of the sample, approximately 8.3% falls within the top ten clones. Sequences were obtained from PBMCs or T cells enriched from blood (not recorded which). All receptors come from a woman in her sixties who had recovered from COVID-19.

This clone has just a few counts. The genes are TRBV4-2 and TRBJ1-6; 9 bases match TRBD1. Trimming at V came to 3 bases and at J to 0 bases, leaving 6 bases not matched to a gene. This CDR3 has 18 amino acids. Germline-derived CDR1 and CDR2 are LGHNA and YNFKEQ. In DNA, the CDR3 is TGTGCCAGCAGCCAGATGGGACAGGGAAGCTCCTATAATTCACCCCTCCACTTT. Its protein product is CASSQMGQGSSYNSPLHF.

This chain uses TRBV2 with TRBJ1-1, with D unclear. V lost 3 bases and J 1 base, leaving 15 bases between the germline ends. CDR3 length equals 16 residues. The V gene's germline CDR1 is SNHLY and CDR2 FYNNEI. CDR3 amino acids: CASSDNRGGPNTEAFF. The CDR3 DNA reads TGTGCCAGCAGTGATAATCGTGGCGGGCCGAACACTGAAGCTTTCTTT.

V usage is TRBV30 and J usage is TRBJ1-2; D call uncertain. The germline V and J ends were trimmed by 3 bases and 4 bases, with 9 bases remaining between them. Germline lookup yields CDR1 GTSNPN and CDR2 SVGIG (reference sequence). This CDR3 spans 12 amino acids. As DNA, the CDR3 is TGTGCCTGGAGGCTCCGAGGCTATGGCTACACCTTC. Translated, it gives CAWRLRGYGYTF.

This clone was observed a single time. V and J are TRBV9 and TRBJ2-2, with 9 bases lining up with TRBD2. Germline assignment: CDR1 SGDLS and CDR2 YYNGEE. J was trimmed by 1 base and V by 0 bases; bases with no gene match: 7. The CDR3 spans 18 residues. CDR3 nucleotides: TGTGCCAGCAGCGTAGTAGGGGGACTAGCCAAGAACACCGGGGAGCTGTTTTTT. Its protein is CASSVVGGLAKNTGELFF.

The rearrangement links TRBV2 to TRBJ1-3, with TRBD1 as a possible D gene (5 bases). Per germline, CDR1 SNHLY and CDR2 FYNNEI. The CDR3 spans 13 residues. V was shortened by 7 bases and J by 7 bases, with 14 bases between the two germline ends. CDR3 nucleotide sequence: TGTGCCAGCACCGGGACGGGAGGGAACACCATATATTTT. Translating it yields CASTGTGGNTIYF.

This clone turned up a few times. V gene TRBV14 combines with J gene TRBJ1-2; D gene uncertain. V was trimmed by 3 bases and J by 2 bases, leaving 16 bases between them. The length of the CDR3 is 16 residues. Germline CDR1 and CDR2: SGHDN and FVKESK. In nucleotides, the CDR3 is TGTGCCAGCAGCCAGATACTTGAACCCACGAACTATGGCTACACCTTC. This codes for CASSQILEPTNYGYTF. The full variable domain, rest sourced from reference TRBV14 and TRBJ1-2, is EAGVTQFPSHSVIEKGQTVTLRCDPISGHDNLYWYRRVMGKEIKFLLHFVKESKQDESGMPNNRFLAERTGGTYSTLKVQPAELEDSGVYFCASSQILEPTNYGYTFGSGTRLTVV.

The rearrangement joins TRBV5-4 to TRBJ2-3, with a weak D call TRBD2 (6 bases). Germline values: CDR1 SGHNT, CDR2 YYREEE (reference sequence). The CDR3 is 19 residues long. Trimming left V 4 bases short and J 2 bases short, with 26 bases between. The DNA for the CDR3 is TGTGCCAGCAGCGGGAGACTAGGACGGGACCCATTCTCCACAGATACGCAGTATTTT. Protein product: CASSGRLGRDPFSTDTQYF.

The chain links TRBV19 to TRBJ2-3; no reliable D call. The CDR3 extends over 13 amino acids. CDR1 and CDR2 from the germline V gene are LNHDA and SQIVND (reference sequence). The germline V and J ends were trimmed by 8 bases and 1 base, with 10 bases remaining between them. CDR3: CASGTAGTDTQYF. The CDR3 coding sequence is TGTGCCAGTGGTACGGCGGGCACAGATACGCAGTATTTT.

This rearrangement joins TRBV10-3 to TRBJ1-5, with TRBD1 matching 10 bases. The trim removed 6 bases at V and 5 bases at J, leaving 7 bases unmatched. CDR1 and CDR2 from the germline V gene are ENHRY and SYGVKD. There are 15 residues in the CDR3. The CDR3 coding sequence is TGTGCCATCAGCCCGACAGGGGGCAACGATCAGCCCCAGCATTTT. Translation: CAISPTGGNDQPQHF.

This clone was picked up one time. The rearrangement uses TRBV5-1 and TRBJ2-1, with D perhaps TRBD1 (6 bases). V lost 0 bases and J lost 7, with 11 bases in between. This CDR3 contains 14 residues. Looked up from germline, CDR1 is SGHRS and CDR2 is YFSETQ. The CDR3 nucleotides are TGCGCCAGCAGCTTGGGAGGGGGTTGGAATGAGCAGTTCTTC. This encodes CASSLGGGWNEQFF.

The chain combines TRBV7-9 with TRBJ2-1, with TRBD2 matching 8 bases. This CDR3 has 14 residues. Unmatched junction bases numbered 3, after V lost 3 bases and J lost 5 bases. Germline assignment: CDR1 SEHNR and CDR2 FQNEAQ (reference sequence). CDR3 in DNA: TGTGCCAGCAGCTTTAGCGGGACTAACAATGAGCAGTTCTTC. Translating gives CASSFSGTNNEQFF.

V usage is TRBV5-5 and J usage is TRBJ2-2; 9 bases line up with TRBD1. The CDR3 is 15 amino acids. V gave up 4 bases and J gave up 6 bases; unmatched junction bases: 7. Germline V gives CDR1 SGHKS, CDR2 YYEKEE (reference sequence). The CDR3 coding sequence is TGTGCCAGCAGCCCGGGGACAGGGTATGCCGGGGAGCTGTTTTTT. This encodes CASSPGTGYAGELFF.

DNA for the CDR3: TGTGCCAGCAGTGAAAGTCTGAGCGGGGGGGCCTTAGAGACCCAGTACTTC. This sequence encodes CASSESLSGGALETQYF. The chain joins TRBV2 to TRBJ2-5, with 10 bases matching TRBD2. In germline, CDR1 is SNHLY, CDR2 FYNNEI. CDR3 length equals 17 residues. Germline trimming cut 2 bases from V and 4 bases from J; bases unmatched to any gene: 10. The full variable domain, in which reference TRBV2 and TRBJ2-5 provide the parts outside the CDR3, is EPEVTQTPSHQVTQMGQEVILRCVPISNHLYFYWYRQILGQKVEFLVSFYNNEISEKSEIFDDQFSVERPDGSNFTLKIRSTKLEDSAMYFCASSESLSGGALETQYFGPGTRLLVL.

This chain uses TRBV12-5 with TRBJ1-1; D is possibly TRBD1 (6 bases). Germline CDR1 reads LGHNT; CDR2 reads FRNRAP. This CDR3 has 11 amino acids. Trimming shortened V by 5 bases and J by 7 bases, and 8 bases separated the two germline ends. The CDR3 sequence is CASGHRDEAFF. DNA for the CDR3: TGTGCTAGTGGTCACAGGGATGAAGCTTTCTTT.

This chain links TRBV5-4 with TRBJ2-3, with 9 bases matching TRBD2. The junction had 2 bases not matched to a gene; V was cut back by 0 bases and J by 0 bases. Germline V gene sequence: CDR1 SGHNT, CDR2 YYREEE (reference sequence). CDR3 length: 16 residues. The CDR3 region is CASSLVAGVSTDTQYF. The CDR3 nucleotides are TGTGCCAGCAGCTTGGTAGCGGGGGTCAGCACAGATACGCAGTATTTT.

This chain links TRBV6-5 with TRBJ2-2; 8 nucleotides agree with TRBD1. Per the germline V gene, CDR1 is MNHEY and CDR2 is SVGAGI. The CDR3 is 13 residues long. J gave up 0 bases and V 11 bases, and 2 bases lay outside the gene matches. The CDR3 spells CAVRGPNTGELFF. In nucleotides, the CDR3 is TGTGCCGTCAGGGGGCCGAACACCGGGGAGCTGTTTTTT.

V gene TRBV6-1 combines with J gene TRBJ2-3, with 7 bases fitting TRBD2. With 4 bases clipped from V and 2 bases from J, the junction kept 9 bases outside the gene matches. The CDR3 totals 16 residues. CDR1 is MNHNS and CDR2 is SASEGT in the germline V gene. The CDR3 DNA reads as TGTGCCAGCAGTGGTGGATGGCGGGGGTCCACAGATACGCAGTATTTT. Protein: CASSGGWRGSTDTQYF.

The V call is TRBV9, the J call TRBJ2-5; TRBD2 is a possible D gene (5 bases). Trimming removed 0 bases at V and 2 bases at J, with 8 bases between. This CDR3 region has 14 residues. From germline, CDR1 is SGDLS and CDR2 YYNGEE. Written as DNA, the CDR3 is TGTGCCAGCAGCGTAGATTTAGCGCAAGAGACCCAGTACTTC. This codes for CASSVDLAQETQYF.

This clone was detected only once. This chain uses TRBV18 with TRBJ1-1; 7 bases map to TRBD1. The CDR3 is made up of 13 amino acids. V lost 2 bases, J lost 8 bases, and 5 bases stayed unmatched. Germline CDR1 and CDR2: KGHSH and LQKENI. The CDR3 loop is CASSPKNRGEAFF. CDR3 nucleotides: TGTGCCAGCTCACCAAAAAACAGGGGAGAAGCTTTCTTT.

The chain carries TRBV15 and TRBJ2-3; 9 nucleotides agree with TRBD1. The CDR3 loop spans 20 amino acids. Germline V gives CDR1 LNHNV, CDR2 YYDKDF (reference sequence). V lost 0 bases and J lost 4; bases outside the gene matches: 17. This chain's CDR3 is CATSRDYWFPGTGFPDTQYF. The CDR3 coding sequence is TGTGCCACCAGCAGAGATTATTGGTTTCCTGGGACAGGGTTTCCAGATACGCAGTATTTT.

The rearrangement links TRBV13 to TRBJ2-4; D might be TRBD2 (6 bases). Germline lookup yields CDR1 PRHDT and CDR2 FYEKMQ (reference sequence). V was pared by 8 bases and J by 5 bases, with 25 bases between. This CDR3 has 17 amino acids. The CDR3: CASGTFLGLGEENIQYF. CDR3 sequence (DNA): TGTGCCAGCGGAACCTTTTTGGGACTGGGGGAGGAAAACATTCAGTACTTC.

CDR3 loop: CASSLFPRQGSYNEQFF. In nucleotides, the CDR3 is TGTGCCAGCAGTTTGTTCCCCAGACAGGGGTCCTACAATGAGCAGTTCTTC. The chain carries TRBV27 and TRBJ2-1; 8 bases are shared with TRBD1. V dropped 3 bases and J dropped 1; count of bases not matched to a gene: 8. The CDR3 runs 17 residues. The germline gives CDR1 MNHEY, CDR2 SMNVEV (reference sequence).

The chain links TRBV30 to TRBJ1-4; weak D call: TRBD1 (6 bases). Trimming stripped 2 bases from V and 3 bases from J, with 13 bases between. The CDR3 spans 15 residues. The germline V gene encodes CDR1 GTSNPN and CDR2 SVGIG (reference sequence). The CDR3 nucleotides read TGTGCCTGGAGTCTCACAGGGACCGCTAATGAAAAACTGTTTTTT. It translates to CAWSLTGTANEKLFF.

The chain is built from TRBV5-4 and TRBJ1-5; 7 bases are shared with TRBD1. The length of the CDR3 is 15 residues. The V gene end was trimmed by 4 bases and the J gene end by 3 bases; junction bases not matched to a gene: 7. The germline CDR1 and CDR2 sequences are SGHNT and YYREEE (reference sequence). The CDR3 spells CASSKGTDFNQPQHF. The CDR3, as DNA: TGTGCCAGCAGCAAAGGGACAGATTTCAATCAGCCCCAGCATTTT.

V and J are TRBV6-5 and TRBJ1-4, with D perhaps matching TRBD1 (5 bases). The V and J ends lost 4 bases and 3 bases respectively, with 12 bases between them. The CDR3 is made up of 15 amino acids. From germline, CDR1 is MNHEY and CDR2 SVGAGI. The DNA of the CDR3 is TGTGCCAGCAGTTCGTCGGGACTCTCTAATGAAAAACTGTTTTTT. It translates to CASSSSGLSNEKLFF.

This chain connects TRBV27 to TRBJ1-2; 8 nucleotides agree with TRBD1. Germline assignment: CDR1 MNHEY and CDR2 SMNVEV (reference sequence). The junction had 7 bases not matched to a gene; V was cut back by 10 bases and J by 6 bases. The CDR3 runs to 12 residues. In nucleotides, the CDR3 is TGTGCCACCCTGGACAGGGCGGATGGCTACACCTTC. It yields the protein CATLDRADGYTF.

This clone was detected a few times. The rearrangement links TRBV19 to TRBJ1-5; no reliable D call. Germline V lookup: CDR1 LNHDA, CDR2 SQIVND (reference sequence). The CDR3 runs to 14 residues. The V and J ends lost 1 base and 8 bases respectively, with 12 bases between them. The DNA for the CDR3 is TGTGCCAGTAGTATAGTGAAGGGTAGCGAGCCCCAGCATTTT. Encoded protein: CASSIVKGSEPQHF.

This clone was picked up one time. The chain couples TRBV27 to TRBJ2-7, with D possibly being TRBD1 (7 bases). Trimming shortened V by 10 bases and J by 7 bases, and 17 bases separated the two germline ends. Germline lookup yields CDR1 MNHEY and CDR2 SMNVEV (reference sequence). CDR3 size: 12 residues. In DNA, the CDR3 is TGTGCCACGATAACAGGGGAGGAGGAGCAGTACGTC. Its protein is CATITGEEEQYV.

The V and J genes are TRBV27 and TRBJ1-2; the D is unclear. CDR1 MNHEY and CDR2 SMNVEV come from the germline V gene (reference sequence). The V gene lost 6 bases and the J gene lost 4 bases, with 12 bases spanning the gap. This CDR3 has 13 amino acids. The DNA of the CDR3 is TGTGCCAGCAGCGACCTAGGCCCCTATGGCTACACCTTC. It codes for CASSDLGPYGYTF.

The V gene is TRBV2, the J gene TRBJ2-1; tentative D call: TRBD1 (6 bases). V dropped 8 bases and J dropped 9 bases, with 14 bases sitting between them. The CDR3 has 12 amino acids. Germline CDR1 and CDR2: SNHLY and FYNNEI. DNA of the CDR3: TGTGCCAGCGGCTACAGGGTTGGTGAGCAGTTCTTC. Translating gives CASGYRVGEQFF.